The 20 T cell receptor beta chains below were found in one sample sequenced in a study of Ad26.COV2.S vaccination and SARS-CoV-2 variants. The assay was immunoSEQ multiplex PCR, and TCRdb's table has in-frame clones only and misses some. The sample lists more than 400,000 clones, less than 95% occurring once. Treatment defined: 15 to 20 received Ad26.COV2.S at low or high dose, single or two shots; 5 received placebo; per-sample allocation not given. It was on day 63 after the first vaccine or placebo injection that samples were taken. The specimen comprised peripheral blood, sampled in a trial of Ad26.COV2.S vaccine versus placebo. These receptors came from a person aged 18-65 years who received the Ad26.COV2.S COVID-19 vaccine or a placebo.

The J gene is TRBJ2-7, the V gene TRBV4-1; D is uncertain. CDR1 and CDR2 (germline): MGHRA, YSYEKL. Trimming removed 0 bases from V and 0 bases from J, with 12 bases in between. The CDR3 is 16 residues long. The CDR3 DNA follows: TGCGCCAGCAGCCAAGAGTCAAGTTCCCTCTCCTACGAGCAGTACTTC. Encoded protein: CASSQESSSLSYEQYF.

The V call is TRBV24-1, the J call TRBJ2-7, with D hard to call. Germline V gene lookup returns CDR1 KGHDR and CDR2 SFDVKD. The CDR3 loop spans 14 amino acids. With 7 bases removed from V and 6 bases from J, the gap between germline ends came to 18 bases. CDR3 nucleotide sequence: TGTGCCACCAGCAATACCGGGTCCCGGAGCGAGCAGTACTTC. The encoded protein is CATSNTGSRSEQYF.

The V gene is TRBV6-2 or TRBV6-3, the J gene TRBJ2-1, with 7 bases lining up with TRBD1. V was pared by 0 bases and J by 4 bases, with 12 bases of the junction left unmatched. The CDR3 length is 18 residues. Germline V gives CDR1 MNHEY, CDR2 SVGEGT. The CDR3 DNA follows: TGTGCCAGCAGTTACTCGAGGTCGGGGACAGTACCTTACAATGAGCAGTTCTTC. It translates to CASSYSRSGTVPYNEQFF.

V usage is TRBV7-8 and J usage is TRBJ2-4, with 9 positions matching TRBD1. CDR1 is SGHVS and CDR2 is FQNEAQ in the germline V gene. With 0 bases clipped from V and 8 bases from J, the junction kept 8 bases outside the gene matches. The CDR3 is 16 amino acids. This chain's CDR3 is CASSLAHRGLRDIQYF. The CDR3 DNA reads as TGTGCCAGCAGCTTAGCGCACAGGGGGCTTCGGGACATTCAGTACTTC.

The gene calls are TRBV7-2 and TRBJ2-1, with unresolved D. The CDR3 runs to 16 residues. CDR1 is SGHTA and CDR2 is FQGNSA in the germline V gene. V was clipped by 0 bases and J by 0 bases, with 9 bases between them. CDR3 DNA: TGTGCCAGCAGCTTAGCTCCAGTTAGCTCCTACAATGAGCAGTTCTTC. Translated, it gives CASSLAPVSSYNEQFF.

This sequence joins TRBV18 and TRBJ1-6; D may be TRBD1 (6 bases). This CDR3 spans 15 amino acids. In germline, CDR1 is KGHSH, CDR2 LQKENI. Trimming removed 3 bases at V and 6 bases at J, with 12 bases between. The CDR3 spells CASSPSGTTNSPLHF. CDR3 sequence (DNA): TGTGCCAGCTCACCGTCCGGGACAACTAATTCACCCCTCCACTTT.

The J gene is TRBJ2-2, the V gene TRBV5-1; D unclear. Per the germline V gene, CDR1 is SGHRS and CDR2 is YFSETQ. The CDR3 is made up of 14 amino acids. Trimming left V 1 base short and J 0 bases short, with 4 bases between. The CDR3 sequence is CASSLTTNTGELFF. In nucleotides, the CDR3 is TGCGCCAGCAGCTTGACAACGAACACCGGGGAGCTGTTTTTT.

The CDR3 bases are TGTGCCAGCAGTTTACGAGGACAGGAATACAATGAGCAGTTCTTC. Translated: CASSLRGQEYNEQFF. The chain employs TRBV27 and TRBJ2-1; TRBD1 agrees at 7 bases. With 2 bases clipped from V and 4 bases from J, the junction kept 5 bases outside the gene matches. The CDR3 consists of 15 residues. Germline V gene lookup returns CDR1 MNHEY and CDR2 SMNVEV (reference sequence).

V gene TRBV30 combines with J gene TRBJ2-7; possibly TRBD1 or TRBD2 for D (6 bases each). V was clipped by 0 bases and J by 5 bases, with 17 bases between them. Germline assignment: CDR1 GTSNPN and CDR2 SVGIG (reference sequence). This CDR3 comprises 15 residues. The CDR3 sequence is CAWSVRGRTSDEQYF. CDR3 DNA: TGTGCCTGGAGTGTACGGGGGCGGACTTCGGACGAGCAGTACTTC.

The chain recombines TRBV27 with TRBJ2-5; 7 nucleotides agree with TRBD2. Per germline, CDR1 MNHEY and CDR2 SMNVEV (reference sequence). The CDR3 runs to 15 residues. The V and J ends lost 5 bases and 5 bases, in that order; junction bases with no gene match: 11. The CDR3 sequence: CASSQTSVRGETQYF. The CDR3 nucleotides are TGTGCCAGCAGTCAAACTAGCGTGCGGGGGGAGACCCAGTACTTC.

V is TRBV29-1 and J is TRBJ2-7; the match to TRBD1 covers 7 bases. The CDR3 covers 11 residues. Germline values: CDR1 SQVTM, CDR2 ANQGSEA. V dropped 7 bases and J dropped 3; count of bases not matched to a gene: 3. The CDR3 region is CSGWTGYEQYF. The CDR3 coding sequence is TGCAGCGGCTGGACAGGCTACGAGCAGTACTTC.

V is TRBV28 and J is TRBJ2-3; TRBD2 might be the D (5 bases). V lost 8 bases, J lost 4 bases, and 16 bases lay in between. Germline lookup yields CDR1 MDHEN and CDR2 SYDVKM. The CDR3 consists of 14 residues. The DNA for the CDR3 is TGTGCCAGCCTCCCCCGGGGTTTTGCAGATACGCAGTATTTT. The encoded protein is CASLPRGFADTQYF.

The rearrangement uses TRBV16 and TRBJ1-2; tentatively, D is TRBD1 (6 bases). Germline CDR1 KGHSY, CDR2 FQNENV. The CDR3 sequence is 16 residues long. The germline V and J ends were trimmed by 2 bases and 8 bases, with 21 bases remaining between them. CDR3 bases: TGTGCCAGCAGCCAACGACGAGAGACCACCACAGGGGGCTACACCTTC. Its translation is CASSQRRETTTGGYTF.

The chain uses TRBV20-1 and TRBJ2-1; no clear D gene. Germline-derived CDR1 and CDR2 are DFQATT and SNEGSKA (reference sequence). This CDR3 spans 14 amino acids. The germline V and J ends were trimmed by 3 bases and 4 bases, with 13 bases remaining between them. The CDR3 loop is CSASLPAQYNEQFF. Written as DNA, the CDR3 is TGCAGTGCTAGTCTTCCAGCGCAATACAATGAGCAGTTCTTC.

This chain connects TRBV7-8 to TRBJ2-3; TRBD1 or TRBD2 may be the D gene (5 bases each). The CDR3 has 16 amino acids. Germline V gives CDR1 SGHVS, CDR2 FQNEAQ. Trimming shortened V by 4 bases and J by 5 bases, and 19 bases separated the two germline ends. The DNA for the CDR3 is TGTGCCAGCAGCTCCTTTTCGATGGGGGTAAGAGATACGCAGTATTTT. Residues: CASSSFSMGVRDTQYF.

The rearrangement joins TRBV6-1 to TRBJ1-5; no reliable D call. Germline lookup yields CDR1 MNHNS and CDR2 SASEGT. CDR3 length: 14 residues. V was cut by 2 bases and J by 4 bases, with 9 bases left in between. For the CDR3, the DNA is TGTGCCAGCAGTGAACAGCGTGGGAATCAGCCCCAGCATTTT. Translating it yields CASSEQRGNQPQHF.

The chain has TRBV10-3 and TRBJ2-1, with D perhaps matching TRBD1 (6 bases). Germline V gene data show CDR1 as ENHRY and CDR2 as SYGVKD. This CDR3 is 14 amino acids long. V lost 3 bases and J lost 6, with 12 bases in between. This CDR3 reads CAISEQGQFNEQFF. CDR3 bases: TGTGCCATCAGTGAACAGGGTCAGTTCAATGAGCAGTTCTTC.

This chain links TRBV18 with TRBJ2-3, with TRBD1 matching over 7 bases. Germline CDR1 is KGHSH and CDR2 is LQKENI. This CDR3 is 17 amino acids long. With 0 bases clipped from V and 0 bases from J, the junction kept 6 bases outside the gene matches. The CDR3 DNA is TGTGCCAGCTCACCACCGGCAGGGGGATTTAGCACAGATACGCAGTATTTT. It is translated as CASSPPAGGFSTDTQYF.

The rearrangement uses TRBV7-6 and TRBJ2-1, with 7 bases lining up with TRBD2. Germline CDR1 and CDR2: SGHVS and FNYEAQ. V gave up 3 bases and J gave up 5 bases; unmatched junction bases: 10. The CDR3 is made up of 16 amino acids. For the CDR3, the DNA is TGTGCCAGCAGCTTCCCACGGGAGGCCGGGAACAATGAGCAGTTCTTC. The encoded protein is CASSFPREAGNNEQFF.

The chain links TRBV27 to TRBJ2-1, with 8 bases fitting TRBD2. Germline assignment: CDR1 MNHEY and CDR2 SMNVEV (reference sequence). The CDR3 runs 15 residues. V lost 8 bases to trimming and J lost 4 bases; unmatched junction nucleotides: 10. This CDR3 is CASYPSGSSYNEQFF. The CDR3 DNA follows: TGTGCCAGCTACCCCAGCGGGAGCTCGTACAATGAGCAGTTCTTC.